These 22 T cell receptor beta chains came from one sample sequenced in a study of control samples from healthy donors and cancer patients. Libraries were prepared by immunoSEQ multiplex PCR; TCRdb keeps only in-frame clonotypes and omits some of them. The profile shows some 170,000 clones, about 95% of them singletons. The source material was PBMCs. These receptors originate from a man in his 60s with colorectal cancer.

V gene TRBV24-1 combines with J gene TRBJ1-6, with 12 positions matching TRBD1. Losses at the gene ends were 4 bases for V and 7 bases for J; bases not matched to a gene: 4. Germline V gene sequence: CDR1 KGHDR, CDR2 SFDVKD. This CDR3 has 16 amino acids. In DNA, the CDR3 is TGTGCCACCAGTGAAGGGACAGGGGGCGGGAATTCACCCCTCCACTTT. Translated: CATSEGTGGGNSPLHF.

This chain uses TRBV5-1 with TRBJ1-3; no definite D call. CDR3 length equals 17 residues. Germline V CDR1 and CDR2: SGHRS, YFSETQ. The V gene lost 1 base and the J gene lost 0 bases, with 14 bases spanning the gap. Written as DNA, the CDR3 is TGCGCCAGCAGCTTGTCGGCCCGGGCACACTCTGGAAACACCATATATTTT. It codes for CASSLSARAHSGNTIYF.

Written as DNA, the CDR3 is TGTGCCAGCAGCAAAAAAATAGGAGGACCGCCCAATCAGCCCCAGCATTTT. The encoded protein is CASSKKIGGPPNQPQHF. This sequence joins TRBV21-1 and TRBJ1-5. TRBV21-1 is a pseudogene. The CDR3 loop spans 17 amino acids.

This clone was seen just once. V usage is TRBV7-7 and J usage is TRBJ2-2; 9 bases match TRBD1. Per germline, CDR1 SSHAT and CDR2 FNYEAQ (reference sequence). CDR3 length: 15 residues. Trimming removed 6 bases from V and 4 bases from J; junction bases left unmatched: 6. The CDR3 DNA reads TGTGCCAGCAGTCCTGGGACAGGGCTCACCGGGGAGCTGTTTTTT. Its translation: CASSPGTGLTGELFF. Full variable domain (rest looked up from reference TRBV7-7 and TRBJ2-2): GAGVSQSPRYKVTKRGQDVTLRCDPISSHATLYWYQQALGQGPEFLTYFNYEAQPDKSGLPSDRFSAERPEGSISTLTIQRTEQRDSAMYRCASSPGTGLTGELFFGEGSRLTVL.

This clone was seen only once. The V call is TRBV4-1, the J call TRBJ2-3; 11 bases fit TRBD1. Unmatched junction bases numbered 7, after V lost 4 bases and J lost 4 bases. The CDR3 loop spans 16 amino acids. The germline gives CDR1 MGHRA, CDR2 YSYEKL. CDR3 sequence reads: CASSLRDRGIPDTQYF. The CDR3, as DNA: TGCGCCAGCAGCCTCCGGGACAGGGGGATCCCAGATACGCAGTATTTT.

The V and J genes are TRBV19 and TRBJ1-1, with D unclear. CDR1 is LNHDA and CDR2 is SQIVND in the germline V gene (reference sequence). V lost 6 bases to trimming and J lost 0 bases, with 8 bases between them. CDR3 length: 13 amino acids. CDR3 sequence reads: CASSRTMNTEAFF. DNA of the CDR3: TGTGCCAGTAGCAGGACCATGAACACTGAAGCTTTCTTT.

The chain couples TRBV5-4 to TRBJ2-1; 9 nucleotides agree with TRBD2. Germline lookup yields CDR1 SGHNT and CDR2 YYREEE (reference sequence). With 4 bases clipped from V and 7 bases from J, the junction kept 12 bases outside the gene matches. This CDR3 contains 16 residues. CDR3 coding DNA: TGTGCCAGCAGCCCGTTAGCTGGCGGGGGGGTTAATGAGCAGTTCTTC. Residues: CASSPLAGGGVNEQFF.

V and J are TRBV6-2 or TRBV6-3 and TRBJ1-3, with D tentatively TRBD1 (5 bases). This CDR3 contains 17 residues. Germline CDR1 is MNHEY and CDR2 is SVGEGT. V dropped 0 bases and J dropped 0 bases, with 12 bases sitting between them. The CDR3 sequence: CASSYSPRQGSGNTIYF. The CDR3 DNA reads as TGTGCCAGCAGTTACTCGCCGCGTCAGGGCTCTGGAAACACCATATATTTT.

The V call is TRBV7-6, the J call TRBJ1-4; D might be TRBD1 (5 bases). This CDR3 region has 15 residues. CDR1 and CDR2 from the germline V gene are SGHVS and FNYEAQ. The germline V and J ends were trimmed by 1 base and 3 bases, with 9 bases remaining between them. CDR3 DNA sequence: TGTGCCAGCAGCTTAGGCACAGGCTCTAATGAAAAACTGTTTTTT. Translating it yields CASSLGTGSNEKLFF.

This chain connects TRBV4-2 to TRBJ1-3, with 7 positions matching TRBD1. The CDR3 loop spans 16 amino acids. The V gene's germline CDR1 is LGHNA and CDR2 YNFKEQ. With V trimmed by 4 bases and J by 4 bases, 10 bases remained unmatched. CDR3 nucleotides: TGTGCCAGCAGCCCTCAGGCAGGGGGTAAAGGAAACACCATATATTTT. It codes for CASSPQAGGKGNTIYF.

This clone was recorded only once. The chain joins TRBV9 to TRBJ1-5; D is uncertain. The ends were cut back, 4 bases at V and 4 bases at J, with 12 bases in the middle. There are 14 residues in the CDR3. From germline, CDR1 is SGDLS and CDR2 YYNGEE. CDR3 nucleotide sequence: TGTGCCAGCAGCCCAGTTGGGGTTAATCAGCCCCAGCATTTT. Its protein is CASSPVGVNQPQHF.

With respect to this clone: At one of its ends the junction is not consistent with the germline gene, which may arise from a read error. V is TRBV15 and J is TRBJ2-7; TRBD1 matches 7 bases. Germline V CDR1 and CDR2: LNHNV, YYDKDF (reference sequence). The CDR3 contains 14 residues. The CDR3 region is CATRRDRDTYEQYF. The CDR3 nucleotides are TGTGCCACCAGGAGAGACAGGGATACCTACGAGCAGTACTTC.

The genes are TRBV11-2 and TRBJ2-2; no reliable D call. From germline, CDR1 is SGHAT and CDR2 FQNNGV. Trimming pared 0 bases from V and 4 bases from J, leaving 0 bases between. CDR3 length: 12 amino acids. CDR3 coding DNA: TGTGCCAGCAGCTTAGACACCGGGGAGCTGTTTTTT. It codes for CASSLDTGELFF.

As to this clone: Other DNA variants within this sample encode the same CDR3. The CDR3 sequence: CAWSVGSYNSPLHF. CDR3 in DNA: TGTGCCTGGAGTGTGGGGTCTTATAATTCACCCCTCCACTTT. The rearrangement uses TRBV30 and TRBJ1-6; unclear D gene. CDR1 is GTSNPN, CDR2 SVGIG, per germline (reference sequence). CDR3 size: 14 residues. The V end was cut by 0 bases, the J end by 4 bases, with 7 bases between.

V usage is TRBV18 and J usage is TRBJ1-2; D remains unclear. Germline V gene sequence: CDR1 KGHSH, CDR2 LQKENI. Trimming took 0 bases from V and 3 from J, leaving 5 bases between them. CDR3 size: 13 residues. DNA of the CDR3: TGTGCCAGCTCACCACCAACGGACTATGGCTACACCTTC. It specifies CASSPPTDYGYTF.

The CDR3: CASSHRWTGSDQPQHF. The CDR3 bases are TGTGCCAGCAGTCACAGATGGACGGGGTCGGATCAGCCCCAGCATTTT. This chain links TRBV2 with TRBJ1-5; D not resolved. This CDR3 region has 16 residues. V was shortened by 5 bases and J by 5 bases, with 19 bases between the two germline ends. The germline CDR1 and CDR2 sequences are SNHLY and FYNNEI.

This rearrangement joins TRBV5-6 to TRBJ2-7; 9 bases agree with TRBD1. The CDR3 extends over 15 amino acids. The germline CDR1 and CDR2 sequences are SGHDT and YYEEEE. V gave up 1 base and J gave up 0 bases; unmatched junction bases: 2. The CDR3 bases are TGTGCCAGCAGCTTGATGGGACAGGGCTCCTACGAGCAGTACTTC. Translated: CASSLMGQGSYEQYF.

The chain couples TRBV6-6 to TRBJ1-5; tentatively, D is TRBD1 (5 bases). Germline assignment: CDR1 MNHNY and CDR2 SVGAGI (reference sequence). The V end lost 7 bases, the J end lost 5 bases, and 18 bases lay between the germline ends. The CDR3 loop spans 15 amino acids. CDR3 region: CASTHPGGDHQPQHF. The CDR3 nucleotides read TGTGCCAGCACCCACCCGGGGGGGGATCATCAGCCCCAGCATTTT.

This chain uses TRBV5-1 with TRBJ1-2; 7 positions agree with TRBD1. This CDR3 is 13 amino acids long. V dropped 3 bases and J dropped 4; count of bases not matched to a gene: 3. CDR1 SGHRS and CDR2 YFSETQ come from the germline V gene. CDR3 loop: CASSSRQGYGYTF. The CDR3 coding sequence is TGCGCCAGCAGCTCAAGACAGGGCTATGGCTACACCTTC.

As for this clone: Other DNA sequences of this sample code for an identical CDR3. V is TRBV9 and J is TRBJ1-1; possibly TRBD1 for D (5 bases). CDR1 and CDR2 from the germline V gene are SGDLS and YYNGEE. The CDR3 contains 13 residues. The V end was cut by 4 bases, the J end by 1 base, with 8 bases between. Written as DNA, the CDR3 is TGTGCCAGCAGCCTAACAGGGAACACTGAAGCTTTCTTT. This sequence encodes CASSLTGNTEAFF.

This clone was detected once. This chain links TRBV6-5 with TRBJ2-5; tentatively, D is TRBD2 (6 bases). Between the trimmed V and J ends, which lost 0 bases and 5 bases, there was a span of 13 bases. The CDR3 spans 15 residues. CDR1 and CDR2 from the germline V gene are MNHEY and SVGAGI. The chain's CDR3 is CASSYSTAGIETQYF. CDR3 nucleotides: TGTGCCAGCAGTTACTCGACAGCGGGCATTGAGACCCAGTACTTC.

J is TRBJ2-1 and V is TRBV7-9, with D possibly matching TRBD2 (6 bases). This CDR3 region has 17 residues. From germline, CDR1 is SEHNR and CDR2 FQNEAQ (reference sequence). V lost 5 bases and J 8 bases, leaving 25 bases between the germline ends. CDR3 nucleotides: TGTGCCAGCAGCCTATTACCCCAACTGGCGGGGACGGATGAGCAGTTCTTC. Encoded protein: CASSLLPQLAGTDEQFF.